This T cell receptor beta chain was sequenced during a study of post-analysis software for immune sequencing data. Overall study: Disease trajectories encompassed relapsing-remitting, secondary progressive and progressive-relapsing multiple sclerosis.

In this sample, this clonotype turned up a few times. Its antigen is unknown. TCR beta libraries were prepared from cDNA with unique molecular identifiers. The yield from roughly 1 to 10 million T cells was roughly 500,000 cDNA molecules in total. TCRdb independently ran MiXCR on the PCR reads; one entry per CDR3 protein. The table records approximately 770,000 distinct CDR3 sequences, roughly 50% of them present only once. Study-level findings and limits: Samples from a shared batch, those prepared together, strongly co-clustered by F measure. Multiple sclerosis patients showed significantly lower normalized Chao1 diversity than controls did.

The sample comprised blood. The sequence was obtained from a girl aged 5-17 years with multiple sclerosis.

In DNA, the CDR3 is TGCGCCAGCAGGAGAACACAGACCTACGAGCAGTACTTC. Translated, it gives CASRRTQTYEQYF. This chain connects TRBV5-1 to TRBJ2-7; D not certain. With 5 bases removed from V and 2 bases from J, the gap between germline ends came to 11 bases. This CDR3 is 13 amino acids long. The V gene's germline CDR1 is SGHRS and CDR2 YFSETQ.